The clone carrying this T cell receptor (beta chain) came up once. Antigen unknown. Germline V gives CDR1 SGHKS, CDR2 YYEKEE (reference sequence). Trimming removed 1 base from V and 0 bases from J, with 4 bases in between. The CDR3 has 13 amino acids. The source of the sample is a study of human versus mouse CDR3 diversity and MHC coevolution. The wider study: Each sample yielded about 5.5 x 10^6 to 1.7 x 10^7 valid reads. Study conclusions and caveats: Human T cells underwent selection on roughly six different MHC II alleles. Among all groups, most of the three human donors showed least clonal inequality.

Clones were sequenced by immunoSEQ multiplex PCR, and TCRdb holds only the in-frame ones, with some missing. Counted here are more than 60,000 clones, around 92% occurring once; the ten biggest clones make up 0.15%. The sequenced sample was naive CD4+ T cells from blood. Subset described: CD45RO-negative CD62L-positive naive CD4 T cells. The chain joins TRBV5-5 to TRBJ2-5; no firm D call. This sequence originates from a person aged 30 to 69 in good health. CDR3 loop: CASSLSYQETQYF. The CDR3 DNA sequence: TGTGCCAGCAGCTTGTCTTACCAAGAGACCCAGTACTTC.